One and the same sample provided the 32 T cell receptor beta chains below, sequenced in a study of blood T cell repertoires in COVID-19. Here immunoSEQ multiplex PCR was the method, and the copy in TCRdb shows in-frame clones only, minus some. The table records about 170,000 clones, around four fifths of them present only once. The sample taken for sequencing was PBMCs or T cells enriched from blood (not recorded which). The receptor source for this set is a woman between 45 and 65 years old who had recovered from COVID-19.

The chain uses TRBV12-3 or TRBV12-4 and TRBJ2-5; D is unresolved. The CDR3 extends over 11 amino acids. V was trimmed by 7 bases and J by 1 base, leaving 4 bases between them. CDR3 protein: CASTFQETQYF. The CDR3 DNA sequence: TGTGCCAGCACCTTCCAAGAGACCCAGTACTTC.

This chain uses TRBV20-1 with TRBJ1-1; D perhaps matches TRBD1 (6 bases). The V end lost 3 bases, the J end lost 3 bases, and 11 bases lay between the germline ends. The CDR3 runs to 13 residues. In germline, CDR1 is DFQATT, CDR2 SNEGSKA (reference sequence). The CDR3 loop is CSASSRGYTEAFF. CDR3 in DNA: TGCAGTGCTAGTTCCAGGGGCTACACTGAAGCTTTCTTT.

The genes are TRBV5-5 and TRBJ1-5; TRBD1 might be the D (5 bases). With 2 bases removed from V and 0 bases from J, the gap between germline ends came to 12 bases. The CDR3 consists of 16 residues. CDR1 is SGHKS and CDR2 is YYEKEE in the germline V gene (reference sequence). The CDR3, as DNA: TGTGCCAGCAGCTTTACGGGACTTACTAGCAATCAGCCCCAGCATTTT. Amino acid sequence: CASSFTGLTSNQPQHF.

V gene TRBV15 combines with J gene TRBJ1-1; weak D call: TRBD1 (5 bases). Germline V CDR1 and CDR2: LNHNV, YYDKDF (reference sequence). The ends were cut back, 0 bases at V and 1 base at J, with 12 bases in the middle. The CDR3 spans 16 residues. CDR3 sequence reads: CATSRDLQTANTEAFF. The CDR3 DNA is TGTGCCACCAGCAGAGATCTCCAGACAGCGAACACTGAAGCTTTCTTT.

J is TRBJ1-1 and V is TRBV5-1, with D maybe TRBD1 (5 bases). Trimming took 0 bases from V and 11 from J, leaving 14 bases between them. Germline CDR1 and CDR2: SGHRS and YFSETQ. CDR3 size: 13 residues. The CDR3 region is CASSLDGGMRAFF. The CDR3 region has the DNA TGCGCCAGCAGCTTGGACGGGGGGATGAGGGCTTTCTTT.

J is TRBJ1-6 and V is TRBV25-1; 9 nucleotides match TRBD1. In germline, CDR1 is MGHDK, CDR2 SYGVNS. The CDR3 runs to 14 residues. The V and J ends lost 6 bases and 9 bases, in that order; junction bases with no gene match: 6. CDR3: CASRTGGWVSPLHF. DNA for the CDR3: TGTGCCAGCAGGACAGGGGGATGGGTTTCACCCCTCCACTTT. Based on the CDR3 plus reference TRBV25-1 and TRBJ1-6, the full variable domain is EADIYQTPRYLVIGTGKKITLECSQTMGHDKMYWYQQDPGMELHLIHYSYGVNSTEKGDLSSESTVSRIRTEHFPLTLESARPSHTSQYLCASRTGGWVSPLHFGNGTRLTVT.

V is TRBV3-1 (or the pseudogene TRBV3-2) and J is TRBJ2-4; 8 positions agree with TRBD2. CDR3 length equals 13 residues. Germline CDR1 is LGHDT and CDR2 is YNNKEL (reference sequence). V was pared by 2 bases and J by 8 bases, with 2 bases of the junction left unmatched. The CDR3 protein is CASSQSREDIQYF. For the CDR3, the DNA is TGTGCCAGCAGCCAATCGCGGGAGGACATTCAGTACTTC.

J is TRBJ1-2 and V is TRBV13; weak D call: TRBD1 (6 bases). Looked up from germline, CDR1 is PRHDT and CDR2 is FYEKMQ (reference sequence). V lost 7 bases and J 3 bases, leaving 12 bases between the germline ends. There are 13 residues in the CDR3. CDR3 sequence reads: CASKTGSDYGYTF. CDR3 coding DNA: TGTGCCAGCAAAACAGGGTCAGACTATGGCTACACCTTC.

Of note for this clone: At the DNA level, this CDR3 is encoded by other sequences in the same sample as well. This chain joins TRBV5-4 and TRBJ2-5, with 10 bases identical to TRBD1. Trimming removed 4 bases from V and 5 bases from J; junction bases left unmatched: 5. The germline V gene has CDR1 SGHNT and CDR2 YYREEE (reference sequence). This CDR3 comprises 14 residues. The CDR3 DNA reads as TGTGCCAGCAGCCGACAGGGGGCGGCGGAGACCCAGTACTTC. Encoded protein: CASSRQGAAETQYF.

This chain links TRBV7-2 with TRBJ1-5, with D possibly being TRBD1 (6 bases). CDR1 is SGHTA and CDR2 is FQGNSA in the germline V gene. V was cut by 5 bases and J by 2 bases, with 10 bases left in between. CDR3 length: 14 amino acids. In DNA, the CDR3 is TGTGCCAGCAGCCGGACAGTGGGCAATCAGCCCCAGCATTTT. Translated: CASSRTVGNQPQHF.

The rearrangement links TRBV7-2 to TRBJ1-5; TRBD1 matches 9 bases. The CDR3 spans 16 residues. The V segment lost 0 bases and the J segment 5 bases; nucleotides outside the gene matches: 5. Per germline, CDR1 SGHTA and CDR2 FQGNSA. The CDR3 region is CASSLADRGRHQPQHF. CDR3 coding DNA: TGTGCCAGCAGCTTAGCGGACAGGGGCCGACATCAGCCCCAGCATTTT.

DNA for the CDR3: TGTGCCAGCAGTATGGGACTAGCTGGCTACACCTTC. Protein sequence: CASSMGLAGYTF. V gene TRBV6-5 combines with J gene TRBJ1-2; possibly TRBD1 for D (5 bases). V was pared by 5 bases and J by 7 bases, with 11 bases between. The germline gives CDR1 MNHEY, CDR2 SVGAGI. The CDR3 extends over 12 amino acids.

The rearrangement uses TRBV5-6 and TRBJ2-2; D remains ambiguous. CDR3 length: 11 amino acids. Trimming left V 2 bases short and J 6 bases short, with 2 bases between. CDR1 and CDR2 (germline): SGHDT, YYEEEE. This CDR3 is CASSFSGELFF. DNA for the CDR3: TGTGCCAGCAGCTTCTCCGGGGAGCTGTTTTTT. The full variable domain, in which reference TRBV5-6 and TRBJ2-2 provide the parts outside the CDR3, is DAGVTQSPTHLIKTRGQQVTLRCSPKSGHDTVSWYQQALGQGPQFIFQYYEEEERQRGNFPDRFSGHQFPNYSSELNVNALLLGDSALYLCASSFSGELFFGEGSRLTVL.

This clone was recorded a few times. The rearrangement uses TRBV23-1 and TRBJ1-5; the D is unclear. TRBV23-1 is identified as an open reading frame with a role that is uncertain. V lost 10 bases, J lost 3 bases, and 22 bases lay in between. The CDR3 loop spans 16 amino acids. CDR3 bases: TGCGCCACCCCAAATACTCCTCCGGGTCCCAATCAGCCCCAGCATTTT. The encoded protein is CATPNTPPGPNQPQHF.

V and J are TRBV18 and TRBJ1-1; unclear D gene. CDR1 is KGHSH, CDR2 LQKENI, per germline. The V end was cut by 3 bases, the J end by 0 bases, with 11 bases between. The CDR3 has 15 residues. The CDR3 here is CASSPDSGMNTEAFF. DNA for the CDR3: TGTGCCAGCTCACCTGATTCGGGAATGAACACTGAAGCTTTCTTT.

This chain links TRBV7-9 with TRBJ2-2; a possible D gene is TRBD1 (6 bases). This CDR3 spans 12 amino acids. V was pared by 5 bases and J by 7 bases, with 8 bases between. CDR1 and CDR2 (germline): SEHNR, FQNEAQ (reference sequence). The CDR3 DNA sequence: TGTGCCAGCAGCCCACAGGGCGGGGAGCTGTTTTTT. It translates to CASSPQGGELFF.

In nucleotides, the CDR3 is TGTGCCAGCAGCGGGGCGGGACAGGTTGCTGGTGGCTACACCTTC. Protein product: CASSGAGQVAGGYTF. This chain links TRBV9 with TRBJ1-2; 8 bases are shared with TRBD1. Germline V gene sequence: CDR1 SGDLS, CDR2 YYNGEE. With 3 bases clipped from V and 7 bases from J, the junction kept 11 bases outside the gene matches. This CDR3 has 15 amino acids.

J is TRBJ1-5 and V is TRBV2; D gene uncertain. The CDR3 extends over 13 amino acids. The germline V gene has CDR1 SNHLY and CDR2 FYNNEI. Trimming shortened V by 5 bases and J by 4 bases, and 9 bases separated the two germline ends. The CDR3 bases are TGTGCCAGCAGTACTTCACAGAATCAGCCCCAGCATTTT. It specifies CASSTSQNQPQHF. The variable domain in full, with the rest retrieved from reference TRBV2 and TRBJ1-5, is EPEVTQTPSHQVTQMGQEVILRCVPISNHLYFYWYRQILGQKVEFLVSFYNNEISEKSEIFDDQFSVERPDGSNFTLKIRSTKLEDSAMYFCASSTSQNQPQHFGDGTRLSIL.

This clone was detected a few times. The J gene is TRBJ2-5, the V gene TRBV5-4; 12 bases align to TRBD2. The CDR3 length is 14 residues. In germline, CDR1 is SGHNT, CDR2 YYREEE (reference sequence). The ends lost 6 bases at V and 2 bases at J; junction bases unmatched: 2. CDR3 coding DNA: TGTGCCAGCACAACTAGCGGGGGGCAAGAGACCCAGTACTTC. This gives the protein CASTTSGGQETQYF.

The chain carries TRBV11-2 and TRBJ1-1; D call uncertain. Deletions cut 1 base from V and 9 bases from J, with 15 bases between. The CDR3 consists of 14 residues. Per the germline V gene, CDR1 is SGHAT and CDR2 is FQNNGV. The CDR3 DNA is TGTGCCAGCAGCTTAGCGTCTAAAAAGTCTCAAGCTTTCTTT. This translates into CASSLASKKSQAFF.

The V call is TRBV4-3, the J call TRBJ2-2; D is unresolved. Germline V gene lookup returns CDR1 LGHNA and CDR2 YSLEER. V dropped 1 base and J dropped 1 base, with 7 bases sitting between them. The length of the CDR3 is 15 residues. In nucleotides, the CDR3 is TGCGCCAGCAGCCAAGTCTACGGGAACACCGGGGAGCTGTTTTTT. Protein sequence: CASSQVYGNTGELFF.

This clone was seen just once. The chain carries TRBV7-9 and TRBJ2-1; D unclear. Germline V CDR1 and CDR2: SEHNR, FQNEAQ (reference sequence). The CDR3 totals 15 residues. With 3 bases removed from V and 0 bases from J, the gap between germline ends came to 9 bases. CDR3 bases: TGTGCCAGCAGCTTCGTGAGCAACTCCTACAATGAGCAGTTCTTC. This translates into CASSFVSNSYNEQFF.

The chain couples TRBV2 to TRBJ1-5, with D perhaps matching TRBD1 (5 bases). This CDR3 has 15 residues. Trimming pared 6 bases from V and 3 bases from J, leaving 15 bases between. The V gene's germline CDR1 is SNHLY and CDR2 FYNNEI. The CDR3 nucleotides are TGTGCCAGCAGAGCCCACAGGACGGACAATCAGCCCCAGCATTTT. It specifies CASRAHRTDNQPQHF.

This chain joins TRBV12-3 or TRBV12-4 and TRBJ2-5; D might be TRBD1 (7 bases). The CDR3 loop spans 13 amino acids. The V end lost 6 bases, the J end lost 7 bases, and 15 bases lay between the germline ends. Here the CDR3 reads CASSRVQGGTQYF. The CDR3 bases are TGTGCCAGCAGCCGCGTTCAGGGGGGGACCCAGTACTTC.

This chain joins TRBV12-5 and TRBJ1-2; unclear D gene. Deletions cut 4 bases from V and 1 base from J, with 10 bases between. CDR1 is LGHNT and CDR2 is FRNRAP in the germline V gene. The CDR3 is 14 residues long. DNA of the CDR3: TGTGCTAGTGGTTACCTTTCGGGTAACTATGGCTACACCTTC. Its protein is CASGYLSGNYGYTF.

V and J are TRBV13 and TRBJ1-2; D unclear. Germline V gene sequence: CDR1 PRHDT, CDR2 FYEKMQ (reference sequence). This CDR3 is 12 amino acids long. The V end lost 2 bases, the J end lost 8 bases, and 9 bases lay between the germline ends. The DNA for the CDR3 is TGTGCCAGCAGCTTATCTAGAAAAGGCTACACCTTC. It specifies CASSLSRKGYTF.

Written as DNA, the CDR3 is TGTGCCAGCAGCTCGCCCTCTGCGGGGACCCAGTACTTC. Translated, it gives CASSSPSAGTQYF. The rearrangement uses TRBV28 and TRBJ2-5, with a weak D call TRBD2 (5 bases). CDR3 length equals 13 residues. The germline V gene has CDR1 MDHEN and CDR2 SYDVKM. The germline V and J ends were trimmed by 6 bases and 7 bases, with 15 bases remaining between them.

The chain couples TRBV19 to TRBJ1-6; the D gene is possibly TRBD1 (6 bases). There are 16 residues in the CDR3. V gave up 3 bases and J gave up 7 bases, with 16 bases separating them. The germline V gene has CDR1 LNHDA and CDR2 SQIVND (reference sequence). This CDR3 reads CASSMKAPRGNSPLHF. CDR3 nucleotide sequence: TGTGCCAGTAGTATGAAGGCCCCTAGGGGGAATTCACCCCTCCACTTT.

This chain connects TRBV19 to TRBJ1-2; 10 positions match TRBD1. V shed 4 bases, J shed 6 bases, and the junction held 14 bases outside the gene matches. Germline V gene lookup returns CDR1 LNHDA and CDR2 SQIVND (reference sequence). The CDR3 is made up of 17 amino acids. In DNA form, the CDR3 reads TGTGCCAGTAGTACGGACTCCTCTGGTGGGACAGGGGATGGCTACACCTTC. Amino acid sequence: CASSTDSSGGTGDGYTF.

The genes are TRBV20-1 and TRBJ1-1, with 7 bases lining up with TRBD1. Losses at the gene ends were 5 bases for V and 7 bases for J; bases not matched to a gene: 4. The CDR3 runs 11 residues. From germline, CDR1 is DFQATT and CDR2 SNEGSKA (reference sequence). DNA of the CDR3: TGCAGTGCTGGCCGGGACAGTGAAGCTTTCTTT. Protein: CSAGRDSEAFF.

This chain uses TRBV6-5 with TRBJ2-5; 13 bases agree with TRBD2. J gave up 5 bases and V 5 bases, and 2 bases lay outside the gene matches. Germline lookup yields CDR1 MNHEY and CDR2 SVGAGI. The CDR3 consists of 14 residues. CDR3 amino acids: CASSKLAGGETQYF. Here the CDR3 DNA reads TGTGCCAGCAGTAAACTAGCGGGGGGGGAGACCCAGTACTTC.

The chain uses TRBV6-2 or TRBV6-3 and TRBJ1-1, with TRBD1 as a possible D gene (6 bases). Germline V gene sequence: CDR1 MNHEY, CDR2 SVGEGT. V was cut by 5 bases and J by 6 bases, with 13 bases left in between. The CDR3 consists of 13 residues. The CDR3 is CASSLTGGAEAFF. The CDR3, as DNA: TGTGCCAGCAGTCTTACGGGGGGCGCTGAAGCTTTCTTT.